These T cell receptor beta chains were read from a single sample in a study of CD8 T cells in Susac syndrome. TCRdb re-called the immunoSEQ multiplex PCR reads with MiXCR, one entry per CDR3 protein. In the table there are some 300,000 distinct CDR3 sequences, approximately 85% of which are singletons. Source material: CD8+ T cells from PBMCs. All receptors derive from a human donor with multiple sclerosis. The CDR3 runs from the conserved cysteine through the conserved F or W. A D gene is named only where the DNA matches it firmly. Size is omitted from some rows. Given values are once, few, many or a class for expanded clones.

TRBV19,once,NA,TRBJ2-1,TGTGCCAGTAGTAAGAGGGGTTTCGATGAGCAGTTCTTC,CASSKRGFDEQFF
TRBV7-3,NA,TRBD1,TRBJ2-1,TGTGCCAGCAGCCAGGGGGCAGGGCGAGCCTACAATGAGCAGTTCTTC,CASSQGAGRAYNEQFF
TRBV7-9,few,TRBD1,TRBJ2-3,TGTGCCAGCAGCTCTACAGGGGCCGCGACAGATACGCAGTATTTT,CASSSTGAATDTQYF
TRBV10-3,NA,NA,TRBJ1-3,TGTGCCTATTACGGTACGGACACGCCATCCTCTGGAAACACCATATATTTT,CAYYGTDTPSSGNTIYF
TRBV28,NA,TRBD2,TRBJ2-7,TGTGCCAGCAGTCCCCCACTTGGACTAGCAGGGGCCTACGAGCAGTACTTC,CASSPPLGLAGAYEQYF
TRBV2,NA,TRBD2,TRBJ2-1,TGTGCCAGCAGTCTCGGACTAGCGGGAGGGCCGGGGAATGAGCAGTTCTTC,CASSLGLAGGPGNEQFF
TRBV15,NA,NA,TRBJ1-1,TGTGCCGCCAGCAGAGAACCGGACAGCCTGAACACTGAAGCTTTCTTT,CAASREPDSLNTEAFF
TRBV4-1,NA,NA,TRBJ2-3,TGCGCCAGCAGCCAAACAGGGCCCACAGATACGCAGTATTTT,CASSQTGPTDTQYF
TRBV28,NA,NA,TRBJ2-7,TGTGCCAGCACAACAGGTCTCTACGAGCAGTACTTC,CASTTGLYEQYF
TRBV7-9,NA,TRBD1,TRBJ2-7,TGTGCCAGCAGCCCTGCACAGGGGCACGAGCAGTACTTC,CASSPAQGHEQYF
TRBV9,NA,NA,TRBJ2-3,TGTGCCAGCAGCGTTGGCGCCACAGATACGCAGTATTTT,CASSVGATDTQYF
TRBV6-2/TRBV6-3,NA,NA,TRBJ2-4,TGTGCCAGCAGACCGGGTGTGGAGGCCAAAAACATTCAGTACTTC,CASRPGVEAKNIQYF
TRBV19,NA,NA,TRBJ2-1,TGTGCCAGTAGTCCCCTCGCGGCAGGGAACAATGAGCAGTTCTTC,CASSPLAAGNNEQFF
TRBV27,NA,TRBD2,TRBJ2-1,TGTGCCAGCAGTTCGATTACTAGCGGAGCTTACAATGAGCAGTTCTTC,CASSSITSGAYNEQFF
TRBV28,NA,TRBD2,TRBJ2-1,TGTGCCAGCAGTTTCCTAGCGGGCCGGGAAAAGCAGTTCTTC,CASSFLAGREKQFF
TRBV7-9,NA,NA,TRBJ1-2,TGTGCCAGCAGCTTCGGGGATTACTATGGCTACACCTTC,CASSFGDYYGYTF
TRBV4-2,NA,NA,TRBJ2-1,TGTGCCAGCAGCCACAACCCGGGTGAGCAGTTCTTC,CASSHNPGEQFF
TRBV5-6,NA,NA,TRBJ1-2,TGTGCCAGCAGCATCATCGATTCGGGCTACACCTTC,CASSIIDSGYTF
TRBV7-4,NA,NA,TRBJ1-2,TGTGCCAGCAGCGGACCCGGGCCTTTTCATGGGAGGGACTATGGCTACACCTTC,CASSGPGPFHGRDYGYTF
TRBV20-1,NA,NA,TRBJ1-1,TGCAGTGCTAGAGACGTACCTAGAATGATGAACACTGAAGCTTTCTTT,CSARDVPRMMNTEAFF
TRBV27,NA,TRBD2,TRBJ2-1,TGTGCCAGCAGTTTATATCCCCCGGGACTAGCGGGAAGCTATGAGCAGTTCTTC,CASSLYPPGLAGSYEQFF
TRBV20-1,NA,TRBD1,TRBJ1-5,TGCAGTGCTAGTGCCGGGACAGGGGCCGTTGGGGTTTTAACCCAGCATTTT,CSASAGTGAVGVLTQHF
TRBV12-3/TRBV12-4,NA,TRBD2,TRBJ2-3,TGTGCCAGCAGTTTCCCCGAGACACTAGCGGGCCACACAGATACGCAGTATTTT,CASSFPETLAGHTDTQYF
TRBV7-8,NA,NA,TRBJ2-3,TGTGCCAGCGGAACACCTAGCGACAGCACAGATACGCAGTATTTT,CASGTPSDSTDTQYF
TRBV10-3,once,TRBD1,TRBJ2-2,TGTGCCATCAGTGACCCGACAGGGTGGAACACCGGGGAGCTGTTTTTT,CAISDPTGWNTGELFF
TRBV6-5,NA,TRBD2,TRBJ2-1,TGTGCCAGCAGTGTGGGGACTAGATACAATGAGCAGTTCTTC,CASSVGTRYNEQFF